A single sample is the source of the 5 T cell receptor beta chains below, sequenced in a study of CD8 T cells in ankylosing spondylitis. Findings and caveats of the study: There was a TCR beta motif, made of several highly homologous variants, that appeared characteristic of ankylosing spondylitis blood.

Which antigens these TCRs recognize remains unknown. TCRdb itself ran the 5' RACE reads through MiXCR, one entry per CDR3 protein. The table records 220,000 or so distinct CDR3 sequences, roughly 18% of them present only once. The source material was blood, either unsorted or a sorted T cell fraction (not recorded which). The source is a male donor with ankylosing spondylitis.

A few counts support this clonotype. The chain combines TRBV7-3 with TRBJ2-1; TRBD1 or TRBD2 may be the D gene (5 bases each). Trimming cost V 4 bases and J 9 bases, with 22 bases left between them. The CDR3 has 16 amino acids. Looked up from germline, CDR1 is SGHTA and CDR2 is FQGTGA. The CDR3 DNA reads as TGTGCCAGCAGCTCCACTTGGGACGGGACGCATGGTGAGCAGTTCTTC. Its translation is CASSSTWDGTHGEQFF.

There are a few counts of this clonotype. The chain uses TRBV25-1 and TRBJ1-1; unclear D gene. The CDR3 covers 12 residues. Germline CDR1 and CDR2: MGHDK and SYGVNS. With 7 bases removed from V and 1 base from J, the gap between germline ends came to 7 bases. The chain's CDR3 is CASTPGNTEAFF. The CDR3, as DNA: TGTGCCAGCACCCCCGGGAACACTGAAGCTTTCTTT.

This clonotype was counted only a few times. The chain couples TRBV6-1 to TRBJ1-3; D perhaps matches TRBD1 (5 bases). Germline CDR1 reads MNHNS; CDR2 reads SASEGT. Trimming cost V 5 bases and J 0 bases, with 20 bases left between them. The CDR3 runs 18 residues. CDR3 protein: CASSIHGPGGDSGNTIYF. CDR3 coding DNA: TGTGCCAGCAGTATCCACGGGCCTGGAGGGGACTCTGGAAACACCATATATTTT.

This clonotype was observed at least ten times. The V and J genes are TRBV12-3 or TRBV12-4 and TRBJ2-1, with a weak D call TRBD2 (5 bases). The CDR3 is 17 amino acids. The V and J ends lost 4 bases and 0 bases respectively, with 16 bases between them. The CDR3 region is CASSSPRAGSSYNEQFF. CDR3 DNA: TGTGCCAGCAGTTCGCCTAGGGCGGGTAGCTCCTACAATGAGCAGTTCTTC.

The chain employs TRBV7-3 and TRBJ2-7, with 9 bases identical to TRBD2. This CDR3 is 16 amino acids long. J was trimmed by 0 bases and V by 6 bases; bases with no gene match: 9. Germline V lookup: CDR1 SGHTA, CDR2 FQGTGA. CDR3 sequence reads: CASSPSGGTSSYEQYF. The CDR3 nucleotides are TGTGCCAGCAGTCCGAGCGGGGGGACCAGCTCCTACGAGCAGTACTTC.